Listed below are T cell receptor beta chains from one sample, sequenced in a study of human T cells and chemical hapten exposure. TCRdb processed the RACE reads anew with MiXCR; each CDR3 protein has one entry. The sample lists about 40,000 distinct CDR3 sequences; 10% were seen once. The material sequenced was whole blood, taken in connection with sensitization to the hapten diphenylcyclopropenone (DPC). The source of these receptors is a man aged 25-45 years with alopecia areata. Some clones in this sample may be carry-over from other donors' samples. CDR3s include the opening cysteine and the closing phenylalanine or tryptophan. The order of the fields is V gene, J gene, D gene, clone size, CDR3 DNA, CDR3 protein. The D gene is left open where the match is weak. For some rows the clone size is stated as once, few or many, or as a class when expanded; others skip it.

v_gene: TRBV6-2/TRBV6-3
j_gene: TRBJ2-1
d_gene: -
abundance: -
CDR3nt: TGTGCCAGCAGTTACGGGGCTATCCCCAATGAGCAGTTCTTC
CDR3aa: CASSYGAIPNEQFF

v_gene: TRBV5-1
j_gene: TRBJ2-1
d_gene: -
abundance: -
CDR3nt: TGCGCCAGCAGCTGGGACCCACCCGGGGCCTCTGAGCAGTTCTTC
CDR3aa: CASSWDPPGASEQFF

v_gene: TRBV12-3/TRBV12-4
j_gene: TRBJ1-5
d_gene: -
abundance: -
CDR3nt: TGTGCCAGCAGTTTAGGGACGGCCTCGAAGCCCCAGCATTTT
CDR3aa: CASSLGTASKPQHF

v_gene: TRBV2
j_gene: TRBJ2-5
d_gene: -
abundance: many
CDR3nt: TGTGCCAGCCAGGGGACGACCCAGTACTTC
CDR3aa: CASQGTTQYF

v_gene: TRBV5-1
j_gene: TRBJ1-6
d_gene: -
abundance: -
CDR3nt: TGCGCCAGCAGCTTTGAACAGGGAGGTAATTCACCCCTCCACTTT
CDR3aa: CASSFEQGGNSPLHF

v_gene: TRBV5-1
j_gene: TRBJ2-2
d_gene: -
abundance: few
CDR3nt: TGCGCCAGCAGCTCTAGGAGGACCGGGGAGCTGTTTTTT
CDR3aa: CASSSRRTGELFF

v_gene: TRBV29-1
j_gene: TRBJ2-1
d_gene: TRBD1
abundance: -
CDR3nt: TGCAGCGCCTGGACAGGGTACCCCAATGAGCAGTTCTTC
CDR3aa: CSAWTGYPNEQFF

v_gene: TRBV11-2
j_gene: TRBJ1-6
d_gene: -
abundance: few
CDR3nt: TGTGCCAGCAGCTTCGGGACCGCAAATTCACCCCTCCACTTT
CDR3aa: CASSFGTANSPLHF

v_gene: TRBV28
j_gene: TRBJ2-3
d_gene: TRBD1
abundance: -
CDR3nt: TGTGCCAGCAGAAGGACAGGGACAGATACGCAGTATTTT
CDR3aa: CASRRTGTDTQYF

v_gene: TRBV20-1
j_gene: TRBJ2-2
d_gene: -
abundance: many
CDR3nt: TGCAGTGCTAGAGATACAGTCAGGGCGGGCACCGGGGAGCTGTTTTTT
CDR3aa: CSARDTVRAGTGELFF

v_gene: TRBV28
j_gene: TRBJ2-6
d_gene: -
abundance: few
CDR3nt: TGTGCCAGCAGTTTACGAGGGGGCAACGTCCTGACTTTC
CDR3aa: CASSLRGGNVLTF

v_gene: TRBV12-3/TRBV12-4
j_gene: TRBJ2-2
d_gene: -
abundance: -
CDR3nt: TGTGCCAGCAGTTTGCCCGGGGAGCTGTTTTTT
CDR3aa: CASSLPGELFF

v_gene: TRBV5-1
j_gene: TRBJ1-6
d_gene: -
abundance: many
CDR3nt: TGCGCCAGCAGCTTCTTTGGGCCAAACGATAATTCACCCCTCCACTTT
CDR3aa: CASSFFGPNDNSPLHF

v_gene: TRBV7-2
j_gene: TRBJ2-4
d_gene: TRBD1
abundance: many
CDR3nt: TGTGCCAGCAGCTTGGGACAGGGGGCAGACATTCAGTACTTC
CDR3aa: CASSLGQGADIQYF

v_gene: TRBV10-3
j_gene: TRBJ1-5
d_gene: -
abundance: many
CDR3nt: TGTGCCATCAGGGGTTCGCGCAATCAGCCCCAGCATTTT
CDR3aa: CAIRGSRNQPQHF

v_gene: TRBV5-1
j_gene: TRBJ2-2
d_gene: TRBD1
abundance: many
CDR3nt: TGCGCCAGCAGCTTGGGACAGGGTGCTGGTGGGGAGCTGTTTTTT
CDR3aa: CASSLGQGAGGELFF

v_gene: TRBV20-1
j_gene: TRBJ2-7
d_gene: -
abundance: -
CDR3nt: TGCAGTGCTAACCCTAGGGGGGCAGGGGACTACGAGCAGTACTTC
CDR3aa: CSANPRGAGDYEQYF

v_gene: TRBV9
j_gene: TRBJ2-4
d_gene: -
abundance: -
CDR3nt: TGTGCCAGCAGCGTAGACGGGGGAAGAGCCAAAAACATTCAGTACTTC
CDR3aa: CASSVDGGRAKNIQYF

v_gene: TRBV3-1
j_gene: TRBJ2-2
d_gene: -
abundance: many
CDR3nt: TGTGCCAGCAGCTTGAGAACCGGGGAGCTGTTTTTT
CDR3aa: CASSLRTGELFF

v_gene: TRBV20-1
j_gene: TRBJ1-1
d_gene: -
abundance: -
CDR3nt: TGCAGTGCTAAACCGACGGTGAACACTGAAGCTTTCTTT
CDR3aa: CSAKPTVNTEAFF

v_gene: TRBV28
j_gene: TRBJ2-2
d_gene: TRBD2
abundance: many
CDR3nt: TGTGTACTAGCGGGAGACACCGGGGAGCTGTTTTTT
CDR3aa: CVLAGDTGELFF

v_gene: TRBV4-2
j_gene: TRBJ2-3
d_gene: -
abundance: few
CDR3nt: TGTGCCAGCACCGTAGGCGGGGCTAGTGGCGGAGATACGCAGTATTTT
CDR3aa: CASTVGGASGGDTQYF